The entry below describes one TCR beta chain. The antigen remains undetermined. This entry is derived from a study of a mutant IDH1 vaccine in newly diagnosed glioma. About the study: It was at week 35 that visit V12 occurred, and at week 47 that visit V13 did. General study points: Of the patients, roughly 95% had vaccine-induced immune responses.

Stated time point: week 47, end of study. Vaccination comprised doses that each held 300 ug of mutant IDH1 20-mer peptide, plus topical imiquimod. Donors had new IDH1-mutant astrocytomas of WHO grade 3 or 4 (ATRX-lost). Sequencing used immunoSEQ multiplex PCR; TCRdb keeps in-frame clones, though not all of them. The sample has about 94,000 clones; roughly 86% are singletons. The CDR3 covers 14 residues. The germline V and J ends were trimmed by 2 bases and 2 bases, with 13 bases remaining between them. Germline V gene lookup returns CDR1 GTSNPN and CDR2 SVGIG (reference sequence). The source is a woman aged 50 to 65 with glioma. The sample in question was PBMCs, obtained from a glioma patient whose treatment included an IDH1 peptide vaccine. The chain carries TRBV30 and TRBJ2-7, with D unresolved. The DNA of the CDR3 is TGTGCCTGGAGTCCCCTGGCCGGAACCTACGAGCAGTACTTC. This translates into CAWSPLAGTYEQYF.